The clone carrying this TCR beta chain has just a few counts. Its antigen is not known. This entry is derived from a study of cytotoxic CD8 clonotypes in ibrutinib-treated CLL. Study conclusions and caveats: Baseline clonality was higher than in age-matched healthy donors and moved in step with circulating CD8+ T-cell counts. Public clonotypes were uncommon and contracted or stayed stable on treatment.

Target depth was 1 in 200,000 to 1 in 1 million T cells, about 10x per clonotype. Method: immunoSEQ multiplex PCR; TCRdb's copy keeps in-frame clones and lacks some. This table holds about 300,000 clones, roughly four fifths found once. The length of the CDR3 is 14 residues. Germline V gene lookup returns CDR1 SQVTM and CDR2 ANQGSEA. Losses at the gene ends were 7 bases for V and 3 bases for J; bases not matched to a gene: 11. The TCR comes from a human donor with chronic lymphocytic leukemia. The sequenced sample was PBMCs, obtained at disease progression, from a patient treated with ibrutinib. This rearrangement joins TRBV29-1 to TRBJ1-1, with 7 bases fitting TRBD1. The DNA for the CDR3 is TGCAGCGACGGCTCTCCAGGGGGTGACACTGAAGCTTTCTTT. Protein sequence: CSDGSPGGDTEAFF.